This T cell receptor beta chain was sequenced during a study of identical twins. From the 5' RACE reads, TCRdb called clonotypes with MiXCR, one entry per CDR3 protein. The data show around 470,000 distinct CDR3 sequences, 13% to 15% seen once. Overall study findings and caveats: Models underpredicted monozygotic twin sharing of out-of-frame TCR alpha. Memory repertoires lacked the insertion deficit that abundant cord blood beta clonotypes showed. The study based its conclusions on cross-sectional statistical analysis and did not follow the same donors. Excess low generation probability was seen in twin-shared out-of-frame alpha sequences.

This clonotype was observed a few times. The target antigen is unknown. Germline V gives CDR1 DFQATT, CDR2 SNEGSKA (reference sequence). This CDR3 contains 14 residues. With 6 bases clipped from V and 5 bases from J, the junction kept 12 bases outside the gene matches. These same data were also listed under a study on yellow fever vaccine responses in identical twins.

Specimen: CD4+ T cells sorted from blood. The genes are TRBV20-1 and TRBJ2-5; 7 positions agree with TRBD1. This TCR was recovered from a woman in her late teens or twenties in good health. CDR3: CSATFGQVSETQYF. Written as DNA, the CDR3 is TGCAGTGCAACCTTCGGACAGGTCAGCGAGACCCAGTACTTC.